This TCR beta chain comes out of a study of T cell responses to AZD1222 COVID-19 vaccine (dated by TCRdb to the early 2020s). A note on the overall study: AZD1222 recipients given second doses at about 4 weeks or at about 12 weeks were pooled, since spike-specific TCR depth and breadth were not found to differ between the two schedules. A total of 233 trial participants underwent TCR sequencing, of whom roughly 210 received two doses of AZD1222 and approximately 25 received two doses of the MenACWY control vaccine. Trial participants were enrolled by age into subgroups of 18-55, 56-69 and 70-plus years, and roughly 150, 30 and 60 TCR-sequenced participants, respectively, were included in these subgroups.

The CDR3, from cysteine to phenylalanine, totals 13 residues. Only the CDR3 DNA stays, 39 bases, in frame from base 1. Deletion took 0 bases off V and 8 bases off J, with a span of 10 bases between the germline ends. The CDR1 and CDR2 encoded by the germline V gene are MNHNS and SASEGT. The CDR3 regions of human TCRbeta chains were analyzed by immunosequencing. The study's processing was this. TCRs in the repertoires were matched against a reference library of SARS-CoV-2-specific TCRs that had been generated with the MIRA antigen-specificity platform. Breadth meant the fraction of unique TCRs that were SARS-CoV-2-associated, whereas depth meant the fraction of total T cells that were SARS-CoV-2-associated. Using the MIRA data, each spike-specific TCR was assigned both to the spike region to which the TCR was reactive and to a CD4 or CD8 class. Log10-transformed breadth and depth values were compared by one-way ANOVA with Sidak's multiple comparisons tests. TCRdb limited this immuneACCESS table to in-frame rearrangements with V and J called. A share of clones is missing; checked studies link under half to unresolved V genes, and the rest is unexplained. V, J and clone size were drawn from that table, and D and trimming were deduced from the DNA. The sample table holds some 160,000 clones, of which 80% to 95% were seen once. Of the sample, 1.6% is held by the ten largest clones.

In the case of this clone: Its antigen target is currently unknown. Base qualities are not at hand, and no much larger clone is one base apart.

Taken with the paper, the label for time point translates to: baseline before first vaccination. The vaccinee samples were drawn from two UK trials, COV001 and COV002, one of which was a single-blind randomized controlled phase 2/3 trial testing AZD1222 (ChAdOx1 nCoV-19) in healthy adults. For TCRbeta chain sequencing, PBMC samples were collected from trial participants at day 0 and at day 28 after the second dose. The full study reports these points: Reportedly, close to half of the unique spike-specific TCRs recognized epitopes lying outside the regions that are mutated in the B.1.351 and B.1.1.7 variants. The vaccine-associated CD4 TCRs covered the entire spike protein, and the dominant responses fell in regions 160-218 and 743-854. Spike-specific TCR breadth and depth rose significantly after two AZD1222 doses compared with day 0 and with MenACWY recipients. Most participants were white British and females outnumbered males, and the authors suggested that clonal diversity may have been underestimated. Because no day 14 peak-response samples were available, repertoires were characterized only after the peak T cell response. In the small 56-69-year group, the increase in depth fell short of significance, most likely because of low power. Conclusions about previously exposed vaccinees are limited, since just 6 or 7 AZD1222 recipients were seropositive for SARS-CoV-2 at baseline.

The rearrangement joined TRBV6-1 to TRBJ1-2, and perhaps TRBD1 as D gene, on 5 matching bases. The receptor comes from an adult in good health. Sample: peripheral blood, taken on day 0 of AZD1222 vaccination. This receptor carries the CDR3 CASSEAGLLGYTF. The nucleotide sequence is given as TGTGCCAGCAGTGAAGCGGGGCTCCTCGGCTACACCTTC.